A selection of T cell receptor beta chains follows, all from one sample in a study of cytomegalovirus exposure and HLA in healthy donors. Method: immunoSEQ multiplex PCR; TCRdb's copy keeps in-frame clones and lacks some. The sample includes about 58,000 clones, roughly 90% of them seen just once. Sequencing input: PBMCs. The source of these receptors is a man aged 18 to 30 in good health and CMV-seronegative. Both conserved end residues are part of each CDR3. A D gene is named only where the DNA matches it firmly. For some rows the clone size is stated as once, few or many, or as a class when expanded; others skip it.

D gene,V gene,J gene,clone size,CDR3 protein,CDR3 DNA
.,TRBV11-3,TRBJ2-7,once,CASSTGSEQYF,TGTGCCAGCAGCACAGGGAGCGAGCAGTACTTC
TRBD2,TRBV7-6,TRBJ2-1,once,CASSFIRGTSDYNEQFF,TGTGCCAGCAGCTTCATCCGAGGGACTAGTGACTACAATGAGCAGTTCTTC
.,TRBV9,TRBJ2-1,few,CASSRRQESSYNEQFF,TGTGCCAGCAGCAGAAGACAGGAAAGCTCCTACAATGAGCAGTTCTTC
TRBD1,TRBV7-3,TRBJ2-5,once,CASSPQGAQETQYF,TGTGCCAGCAGCCCACAGGGGGCCCAAGAGACCCAGTACTTC
.,TRBV2,TRBJ2-5,.,CASNQDSEETQYF,TGTGCCAGCAACCAGGATTCCGAAGAGACCCAGTACTTC
.,TRBV10-3,TRBJ1-1,.,CAISSQAEAFF,TGTGCCATCAGTTCACAGGCTGAAGCTTTCTTT
TRBD2,TRBV30,TRBJ2-4,.,CAWSFPLAGGTILAKNIQYF,TGTGCCTGGAGTTTTCCCCTAGCGGGAGGCACTATACTAGCCAAAAACATTCAGTACTTC
.,TRBV29-1,TRBJ1-1,.,CSVEAPLEAFF,TGCAGCGTTGAAGCCCCCCTTGAAGCTTTCTTT
.,TRBV6-5,TRBJ2-1,.,CASTEGDYHNEQFF,TGTGCCAGCACCGAGGGGGACTACCACAATGAGCAGTTCTTC
.,TRBV11-2,TRBJ2-1,.,CASSPAVYNEQFF,TGTGCCAGCAGCCCAGCGGTGTACAATGAGCAGTTCTTC
.,TRBV4-2,TRBJ2-3,.,CASSLTSVDTQYF,TGTGCCAGCAGCCTCACTAGTGTCGATACGCAGTATTTT
.,TRBV10-3,TRBJ1-2,.,CAISESAGKIHGYTF,TGTGCCATCAGTGAGTCGGCAGGGAAGATCCATGGCTACACCTTC
.,TRBV5-1,TRBJ1-2,.,CASSLSGTNYGYTF,TGCGCCAGCAGCTTGTCAGGCACCAACTATGGCTACACCTTC
TRBD2,TRBV2,TRBJ2-5,.,CASSEDGRAETQYF,TGTGCCAGCAGTGAAGATGGGAGGGCGGAGACCCAGTACTTC
.,TRBV2,TRBJ2-5,.,CASSDPPGGETQYF,TGTGCCAGCAGTGACCCGCCAGGGGGGGAGACCCAGTACTTC
TRBD2,TRBV11-3,TRBJ2-7,once,CASSLDRLGGSDTYF,TGTGCCAGCAGCTTAGATAGATTGGGCGGGAGTGATACGTACTTC
TRBD1,TRBV9,TRBJ2-1,few,CASSAQTGVNEQFF,TGTGCCAGCAGCGCCCAGACAGGGGTAAATGAGCAGTTCTTC
TRBD1,TRBV6-1,TRBJ2-7,.,CASRQGAGIYEQYF,TGTGCCAGTAGACAGGGGGCGGGTATATACGAGCAGTACTTC
.,TRBV29-1,TRBJ2-3,.,CSAVSGGTDTQYF,TGCAGCGCTGTGTCTGGAGGCACAGATACGCAGTATTTT
TRBD2,TRBV10-3,TRBJ2-3,few,CAILGAGGTDTQYF,TGTGCCATCTTAGGCGCGGGAGGCACAGATACGCAGTATTTT
TRBD1,TRBV7-2,TRBJ1-1,.,CASSLVQGAPGAFF,TGTGCCAGCAGCTTAGTTCAGGGGGCGCCCGGAGCTTTCTTT
TRBD2,TRBV7-9,TRBJ2-1,.,CASSLGREGPHYNEQFF,TGTGCCAGCAGCTTAGGTCGGGAGGGACCTCATTACAATGAGCAGTTCTTC
TRBD1,TRBV19,TRBJ1-5,.,CASSTFLKDRDDLPQHF,TGTGCCAGTAGTACATTTCTTAAAGACAGGGACGATCTGCCCCAGCATTTT
TRBD2,TRBV6-1,TRBJ2-1,.,CASRRTSGRANEQFF,TGTGCCAGCAGGAGGACTAGCGGGAGGGCAAATGAGCAGTTCTTC
TRBD2,TRBV6-6,TRBJ2-1,.,CASSYSGLAANEQFF,TGTGCCAGCAGTTACTCAGGACTAGCAGCCAATGAGCAGTTCTTC
TRBD2,TRBV9,TRBJ2-3,once,CASSVRGASGNIPDTQYF,TGTGCCAGCAGCGTACGGGGGGCTAGCGGGAATATTCCAGATACGCAGTATTTT
TRBD2,TRBV5-6,TRBJ2-1,.,CASTPWLRIAGYNEQFF,TGTGCCAGCACTCCCTGGCTGAGAATAGCGGGCTACAATGAGCAGTTCTTC
TRBD1,TRBV6-1,TRBJ2-1,.,CASSRTGGVNEQFF,TGTGCCAGCAGCCGGACAGGGGGTGTCAATGAGCAGTTCTTC
.,TRBV7-9,TRBJ1-2,.,CASSLASGYGYTF,TGTGCCAGCAGCTTAGCGTCAGGGTACGGCTACACCTTC